The 29 T cell receptor beta chains below all came from one sample that was sequenced in a study of shared clonotypes between healthy human individuals. Sequencing was performed with immunoSEQ multiplex PCR; in TCRdb, only in-frame clones are kept and a portion is missing. The data show under 1,100,000 clones, around three quarters seen once. Sequencing was carried out using memory CD4+ T cells from PBMCs. Subset reported: CD45RA-negative fraction. These receptors were collected from a man between 18 and 35 years old in good health. Some clones in this sample may be carry-over from other donors' samples.

The chain carries TRBV28 and TRBJ1-1; D is ambiguous. The CDR3 sequence is 12 residues long. The V gene lost 8 bases and the J gene lost 0 bases, with 7 bases spanning the gap. CDR1 is MDHEN and CDR2 is SYDVKM in the germline V gene. Written as DNA, the CDR3 is TGTGCCAGCGGTTGGGTGAACACTGAAGCTTTCTTT. Protein sequence: CASGWVNTEAFF.

This clone is a singleton in its sample. The rearrangement links TRBV28 to TRBJ1-5; TRBD1 aligns across 7 bases. In germline, CDR1 is MDHEN, CDR2 SYDVKM. This CDR3 contains 15 residues. V shed 7 bases and J 5 bases; nucleotides not matched to a gene: 11. The CDR3 DNA reads TGTGCCAGCACGAGACAGGGACGGTGGGATCAGCCCCAGCATTTT. It is translated as CASTRQGRWDQPQHF. Looking up the rest from reference TRBV28 and TRBJ1-5 gives the full variable domain: DVKVTQSSRYLVKRTGEKVFLECVQDMDHENMFWYRQDPGLGLRLIYFSYDVKMKEKGDIPEGYSVSREKKERFSLILESASTNQTSMYLCASTRQGRWDQPQHFGDGTRLSIL.

The genes are TRBV10-3 and TRBJ1-1, with TRBD1 as a possible D gene (6 bases). Trimming stripped 7 bases from V and 6 bases from J, with 15 bases between. Germline V gives CDR1 ENHRY, CDR2 SYGVKD. This CDR3 comprises 13 residues. The CDR3 bases are TGTGCCATCACCCGAACAGGGCGTGCTGAAGCTTTCTTT. Translated: CAITRTGRAEAFF.

This clone appeared many times. J is TRBJ1-2 and V is TRBV30; D gene uncertain. From germline, CDR1 is GTSNPN and CDR2 SVGIG (reference sequence). Deletions cut 3 bases from V and 1 base from J, with 9 bases between. The length of the CDR3 is 13 residues. This CDR3 is CAWSPGFNYGYTF. The CDR3 DNA reads TGTGCCTGGAGCCCAGGATTTAACTATGGCTACACCTTC. The full variable domain, its missing parts supplied by reference TRBV30 and TRBJ1-2, is SQTIHQWPATLVQPVGSPLSLECTVEGTSNPNLYWYRQAAGRGLQLLFYSVGIGQISSEVPQNLSASRPQDRQFILSSKKLLLSDSGFYLCAWSPGFNYGYTFGSGTRLTVV.

The chain combines TRBV5-1 with TRBJ2-3, with D unclear. Trimming pared 4 bases from V and 6 bases from J, leaving 12 bases between. CDR3 length: 13 residues. Germline V CDR1 and CDR2: SGHRS, YFSETQ. As DNA, the CDR3 is TGCGCCAGCAGCACTGGGCCGTCGGATACGCAGTATTTT. It specifies CASSTGPSDTQYF.

V and J are TRBV7-9 and TRBJ1-4; D gene unclear. The CDR3 has 14 amino acids. V was clipped by 2 bases and J by 0 bases, with 4 bases between them. CDR1 and CDR2 (germline): SEHNR, FQNEAQ (reference sequence). The CDR3 coding sequence is TGTGCCAGCAGCTTAAAGGCAACTAATGAAAAACTGTTTTTT. Translated: CASSLKATNEKLFF.

This clone turned up a few times. The rearrangement links TRBV6-4 to TRBJ2-1; 8 bases align to TRBD2. This CDR3 comprises 14 residues. V shed 7 bases, J shed 10 bases, and the junction held 12 bases outside the gene matches. In germline, CDR1 is MRHNA, CDR2 SNTAGT. This CDR3 reads CASMGVAGIGEQFF. Here the CDR3 DNA reads TGTGCCAGCATGGGAGTAGCGGGAATCGGGGAGCAGTTCTTC.

Comment on this clone: Other DNA sequences of this sample code for an identical CDR3. The chain is built from TRBV18 and TRBJ2-5; tentatively, D is TRBD1 (6 bases). The CDR3 is 14 amino acids. CDR1 is KGHSH and CDR2 is LQKENI in the germline V gene. V lost 0 bases and J lost 2, with 7 bases in between. The CDR3 DNA reads TGTGCCAGCTCACCACCCGGGACACAAGAGACCCAGTACTTC. Translated: CASSPPGTQETQYF.

Turning to this clone: Other DNA sequences in the same sample also yield this CDR3. V usage is TRBV5-1 and J usage is TRBJ2-5, with D hard to call. Germline V gene data show CDR1 as SGHRS and CDR2 as YFSETQ. The CDR3 is made up of 14 amino acids. The ends were cut back, 0 bases at V and 0 bases at J, with 6 bases in the middle. The CDR3 DNA reads TGCGCCAGCAGCTTGGGAGGCAACCAAGAGACCCAGTACTTC. It translates to CASSLGGNQETQYF.

In this sample, this clone turned up once. The chain employs TRBV2 and TRBJ2-2; the match to TRBD1 covers 10 bases. Germline trimming cut 7 bases from V and 4 bases from J; bases unmatched to any gene: 6. This CDR3 has 15 amino acids. The germline CDR1 and CDR2 sequences are SNHLY and FYNNEI. The DNA of the CDR3 is TGTGCCAGCAACCGGGACAGGGGTGGCACCGGGGAGCTGTTTTTT. It yields the protein CASNRDRGGTGELFF.

V gene TRBV30 combines with J gene TRBJ2-7, with D tentatively TRBD1 (5 bases). CDR1 GTSNPN and CDR2 SVGIG come from the germline V gene (reference sequence). The CDR3 is made up of 11 amino acids. Deletions cut 2 bases from V and 4 bases from J, with 6 bases between. In DNA form, the CDR3 reads TGTGCCTGGAGTTCAGGGTACGAGCAGTACTTC. This sequence encodes CAWSSGYEQYF.

The chain has TRBV18 and TRBJ2-2; D gene ambiguous. The CDR3 is 12 residues long. Germline V gene lookup returns CDR1 KGHSH and CDR2 LQKENI. V was cut by 0 bases and J by 10 bases, with 6 bases left in between. This chain's CDR3 is CASSPPESELFF. The CDR3 coding sequence is TGTGCCAGCTCACCACCGGAATCGGAGCTGTTTTTT.

The J gene is TRBJ1-2, the V gene TRBV29-1; possible D gene TRBD1, 5 bases. V was shortened by 4 bases and J by 4 bases, with 16 bases between the two germline ends. The CDR3 is made up of 14 amino acids. In germline, CDR1 is SQVTM, CDR2 ANQGSEA. The CDR3 DNA follows: TGCAGCGTTGTGATGTGGGGCGATTCCTATGGCTACACCTTC. This encodes CSVVMWGDSYGYTF. Full variable domain (missing parts from reference TRBV29-1 and TRBJ1-2): SAVISQKPSRDICQRGTSLTIQCQVDSQVTMMFWYRQQPGQSLTLIATANQGSEATYESGFVIDKFPISRPNLTFSTLTVSNMSPEDSSIYLCSVVMWGDSYGYTFGSGTRLTVV.

The gene calls are TRBV28 and TRBJ2-7; 9 nucleotides match TRBD1. V trimming: 4 bases; J trimming: 5 bases; junction bases outside the gene matches: 6. Germline CDR1 and CDR2: MDHEN and SYDVKM. The CDR3 loop spans 14 amino acids. CDR3 DNA sequence: TGTGCCAGCAGTTCGACCGGGACAGGGAACGAGCAGTACTTC. It translates to CASSSTGTGNEQYF.

The chain is built from TRBV5-4 and TRBJ2-5, with 7 bases lining up with TRBD2. V was pared by 4 bases and J by 0 bases, with 12 bases of the junction left unmatched. Germline values: CDR1 SGHNT, CDR2 YYREEE (reference sequence). The CDR3 runs 17 residues. In DNA form, the CDR3 reads TGTGCCAGCAGCCCCATACCTAGCGGTGGGTACCAAGAGACCCAGTACTTC. Amino acid sequence: CASSPIPSGGYQETQYF.

This chain joins TRBV28 and TRBJ2-7, with 12 bases matching TRBD2. The CDR3 sequence is 20 residues long. The junction had 16 bases not matched to a gene; V was cut back by 2 bases and J by 2 bases. CDR1 and CDR2 from the germline V gene are MDHEN and SYDVKM. This chain's CDR3 is CASSLPPGLAGQGGAYEQYF. CDR3 sequence (DNA): TGTGCCAGCAGTTTACCCCCAGGACTAGCGGGGCAAGGGGGGGCCTACGAGCAGTACTTC. The full variable domain, with the rest looked up from reference TRBV28 and TRBJ2-7, is DVKVTQSSRYLVKRTGEKVFLECVQDMDHENMFWYRQDPGLGLRLIYFSYDVKMKEKGDIPEGYSVSREKKERFSLILESASTNQTSMYLCASSLPPGLAGQGGAYEQYFGPGTRLTVT.

The chain links TRBV18 to TRBJ2-1; D ambiguous. CDR1 KGHSH and CDR2 LQKENI come from the germline V gene. V shed 3 bases and J shed 6 bases, with 9 bases lying between them. The length of the CDR3 is 13 residues. The chain's CDR3 is CASSPEPSNEQFF. As DNA, the CDR3 is TGTGCCAGCTCACCGGAACCCAGCAATGAGCAGTTCTTC. Supplemented by reference TRBV18 and TRBJ2-1, the full variable domain reads NAGVMQNPRHLVRRRGQEARLRCSPMKGHSHVYWYRQLPEEGLKFMVYLQKENIIDESGMPKERFSAEFPKEGPSILRIQQVVRGDSAAYFCASSPEPSNEQFFGPGTRLTVL.

This chain links TRBV9 with TRBJ2-3; tentatively, D is TRBD2 (5 bases). The CDR3 totals 13 residues. Trimming took off 8 bases at V and 1 base at J, with 11 bases between the two ends. The germline CDR1 and CDR2 sequences are SGDLS and YYNGEE. The CDR3 loop reads CASGVEGTDTQYF. CDR3 DNA: TGTGCCAGTGGGGTGGAGGGCACAGATACGCAGTATTTT.

This clone was seen only a few times. The chain employs TRBV9 and TRBJ2-7; maybe TRBD2 (6 bases). The germline V and J ends were trimmed by 3 bases and 4 bases, with 11 bases remaining between them. The CDR3 sequence is 13 residues long. CDR1 is SGDLS, CDR2 YYNGEE, per germline. CDR3 amino acids: CASSAGDSYEQYF. The DNA for the CDR3 is TGTGCCAGCAGCGCGGGAGACAGTTACGAGCAGTACTTC.

The chain employs TRBV9 and TRBJ2-2; D is uncertain. The germline gives CDR1 SGDLS, CDR2 YYNGEE. This CDR3 is 15 amino acids long. V shed 6 bases and J shed 0 bases, with 12 bases lying between them. Here the CDR3 DNA reads TGTGCCAGCACCTCCTGGGGTACGAACACCGGGGAGCTGTTTTTT. Translated, it gives CASTSWGTNTGELFF.

Of note for this clone: The sample holds other DNA sequences that translate to the same CDR3. The chain carries TRBV11-3 and TRBJ2-1; unclear D gene. Germline V gene data show CDR1 as SGHNT and CDR2 as YENEEA. The CDR3 covers 11 residues. V lost 5 bases and J lost 8, with 7 bases in between. The CDR3 sequence: CASSLEDEQFF. The CDR3 DNA is TGTGCCAGCAGCCTCGAGGATGAGCAGTTCTTC.

The V and J genes are TRBV28 and TRBJ1-2; no clear D. The CDR3 extends over 13 amino acids. Germline V gene lookup returns CDR1 MDHEN and CDR2 SYDVKM. Trimming pared 3 bases from V and 8 bases from J, leaving 13 bases between. The CDR3, as DNA: TGTGCCAGCAGTTTTTCCGGAGTATGGGGCTACACCTTC. Encoded protein: CASSFSGVWGYTF.

CDR3 in amino acids: CASSLKRESNEQFF. The CDR3 coding sequence is TGTGCCAGCAGCTTGAAGCGGGAGTCCAATGAGCAGTTCTTC. This chain connects TRBV7-9 to TRBJ2-1, with 8 nucleotides matching TRBD2. Per the germline V gene, CDR1 is SEHNR and CDR2 is FQNEAQ (reference sequence). V lost 3 bases, J lost 6 bases, and 4 bases stayed unmatched. The CDR3 has 14 residues.

This chain links TRBV6-1 with TRBJ1-1; possible D gene TRBD1, 6 bases. The CDR3 has 14 amino acids. In germline, CDR1 is MNHNS, CDR2 SASEGT. Trimming took off 7 bases at V and 11 bases at J, with 23 bases between the two ends. The CDR3 bases are TGTGCCAGCACTATTGACAGGTATAGACTCTCGGCTTTCTTT. It encodes CASTIDRYRLSAFF.

On this clone: In the same sample, other DNA sequences code for this CDR3. The V and J genes are TRBV7-9 and TRBJ2-7; the match to TRBD1 covers 10 bases. Germline V gives CDR1 SEHNR, CDR2 FQNEAQ (reference sequence). With 4 bases clipped from V and 6 bases from J, the junction kept 6 bases outside the gene matches. The CDR3 is made up of 14 amino acids. The CDR3 reads CASSSRDRGSEQYF. In nucleotides, the CDR3 is TGTGCCAGCAGCTCCCGGGACAGGGGTAGCGAGCAGTACTTC.

The V and J genes are TRBV25-1 and TRBJ2-1; D uncertain. CDR1 is MGHDK, CDR2 SYGVNS, per germline. V was pared by 4 bases and J by 4 bases, with 11 bases between. The length of the CDR3 is 14 residues. CDR3 DNA: TGTGCCAGCAGTGGATCGACCCGTTACAATGAGCAGTTCTTC. Its protein product is CASSGSTRYNEQFF.

The chain uses TRBV28 and TRBJ1-1, with D possibly being TRBD1 (6 bases). The germline V and J ends were trimmed by 5 bases and 2 bases, with 15 bases remaining between them. Germline V gives CDR1 MDHEN, CDR2 SYDVKM. The CDR3 has 15 residues. The CDR3 loop is CASSATGTPNTEAFF. The CDR3 region has the DNA TGTGCCAGCAGTGCTACCGGGACACCTAACACTGAAGCTTTCTTT.

This chain connects TRBV19 to TRBJ1-2; TRBD1 aligns across 10 bases. The CDR3 is made up of 15 amino acids. Germline V CDR1 and CDR2: LNHDA, SQIVND (reference sequence). V trimming: 0 bases; J trimming: 4 bases; junction bases outside the gene matches: 2. The chain's CDR3 is CASSIDRDRGYGYTF. The CDR3 DNA reads as TGTGCCAGTAGTATAGACAGGGACAGGGGCTATGGCTACACCTTC.

The rearrangement uses TRBV28 and TRBJ2-7; TRBD2 matches 9 bases. This CDR3 is 14 amino acids long. J lost 1 base, V lost 10 bases, and 8 bases had no gene match. Germline V gives CDR1 MDHEN, CDR2 SYDVKM. CDR3 in amino acids: CATRAGGRSYEQYF. The CDR3 nucleotides are TGTGCCACCAGAGCGGGAGGAAGGTCCTACGAGCAGTACTTC.